A selection of T cell receptor beta chains follows, all from one sample in a study of regulatory T cells in long-lasting Graves disease. TCRdb reprocessed the multiplex PCR reads with MiXCR, giving one entry per CDR3 protein. The sample holds hundreds of thousands of distinct CDR3 sequences, roughly 15% seen once. These same data were also listed under a study on T cells in Graves' hyperthyroidism and ophthalmopathy.

The specimen comprised peripheral blood mononuclear cells (PBMCs), sampled at new diagnosis, from a patient treated with antithyroid drugs. The receptors derive from a woman aged 25-40 years with Graves disease. Both conserved end residues are part of each CDR3. Each record gives: V gene, D gene, clone size, J gene, CDR3 DNA, CDR3 protein. A D gene is named only where the DNA matches it firmly. The size of a clone is reported for some rows only, either as once, few or many, or as a class for expanded clones.

v_call: TRBV5-1
d_call: TRBD2
clone_size: .
j_call: TRBJ2-5
cdr3_nt: TGCGCCAGCAGGGGAGCGGGACAAGAGACCCAGTACTTC
cdr3_aa: CASRGAGQETQYF

v_call: TRBV6-6
d_call: .
clone_size: few
j_call: TRBJ2-5
cdr3_nt: TGTGCCAGCAGTTACTCGGGTCAGGGCGGTATGGTGACCCAGTACTTC
cdr3_aa: CASSYSGQGGMVTQYF

v_call: TRBV20-1
d_call: .
clone_size: many
j_call: TRBJ2-1
cdr3_nt: TGCAGTGCTAGACCGACCGGAGGGCGCCGCAATGAGCAGTTCTTC
cdr3_aa: CSARPTGGRRNEQFF

v_call: TRBV2
d_call: .
clone_size: .
j_call: TRBJ1-6
cdr3_nt: TGTGCCAGCAGGGGGACCTATTCACCCCTCCACTTT
cdr3_aa: CASRGTYSPLHF

v_call: TRBV27
d_call: .
clone_size: many
j_call: TRBJ1-2
cdr3_nt: TGTGCCAGCGGCATAGCGGGGGCGTCAGGCTACACCTTC
cdr3_aa: CASGIAGASGYTF

v_call: TRBV6-2/TRBV6-3
d_call: TRBD2
clone_size: many
j_call: TRBJ2-3
cdr3_nt: TGTGCCAGCAGTTACTCTCTAGCGGGAAGCGCAGATACGCAGTATTTT
cdr3_aa: CASSYSLAGSADTQYF

v_call: TRBV2
d_call: .
clone_size: many
j_call: TRBJ1-5
cdr3_nt: TGTGCCAGCCGACAGAATAATCAGCCCCAGCATTTT
cdr3_aa: CASRQNNQPQHF

v_call: TRBV6-2/TRBV6-3
d_call: .
clone_size: .
j_call: TRBJ2-1
cdr3_nt: TGTGCCAGCAGTCCCGTGGTTTCGGTCAATGAGCAGTTCTTC
cdr3_aa: CASSPVVSVNEQFF

v_call: TRBV27
d_call: .
clone_size: many
j_call: TRBJ1-2
cdr3_nt: TGTGCCAGCAGCTCCGGGAACTATGGCTACACCTTC
cdr3_aa: CASSSGNYGYTF

v_call: TRBV12-3/TRBV12-4
d_call: .
clone_size: many
j_call: TRBJ2-1
cdr3_nt: TGTGCCAGCAGGACCGGCGGCGGAGGCTCCTACAATGAGCAGTTCTTC
cdr3_aa: CASRTGGGGSYNEQFF

v_call: TRBV7-2
d_call: TRBD2
clone_size: many
j_call: TRBJ2-5
cdr3_nt: TGTGCCAGCAGCGAGGGACTAGCGGGAGTCCGGACCCAGTACTTC
cdr3_aa: CASSEGLAGVRTQYF

v_call: TRBV30
d_call: .
clone_size: few
j_call: TRBJ1-5
cdr3_nt: TGTGCCTGGAGTCCCTCGGTATCTTATAGCAATCAGCCCCAGCATTTT
cdr3_aa: CAWSPSVSYSNQPQHF

v_call: TRBV2
d_call: .
clone_size: many
j_call: TRBJ2-5
cdr3_nt: TGTGCCAGCAGAAAAGAGGGGGGCGGAGAGACCCAGTACTTC
cdr3_aa: CASRKEGGGETQYF

v_call: TRBV6-1
d_call: TRBD1
clone_size: many
j_call: TRBJ1-1
cdr3_nt: TGTGCCAGCAGTACAGGACAGGGGGCCGGCACTGAAGCTTTCTTT
cdr3_aa: CASSTGQGAGTEAFF

v_call: TRBV18
d_call: .
clone_size: few
j_call: TRBJ2-1
cdr3_nt: TGTGCCAGCTCACCATCGAGCGCCCAAGGTCACAATGAGCAGTTCTTC
cdr3_aa: CASSPSSAQGHNEQFF

v_call: TRBV20-1
d_call: TRBD2
clone_size: .
j_call: TRBJ2-3
cdr3_nt: TGCAGTGCCACGAGGGCTAGCGGGGGGGATGGTACGCAGTATTTT
cdr3_aa: CSATRASGGDGTQYF

v_call: TRBV3-1
d_call: .
clone_size: many
j_call: TRBJ2-3
cdr3_nt: TGTGCCAGCAGCCATGGACTGGATACAGATACGCAGTATTTT
cdr3_aa: CASSHGLDTDTQYF

v_call: TRBV20-1
d_call: .
clone_size: .
j_call: TRBJ1-2
cdr3_nt: TGCAGTGCTAGAGATGGGACTCGGTATGGCTACACCTTC
cdr3_aa: CSARDGTRYGYTF

v_call: TRBV28
d_call: .
clone_size: few
j_call: TRBJ1-2
cdr3_nt: TGTGCCAGCAGCTACCAACAGGATTGGGGCTCTTATGGCTACACCTTC
cdr3_aa: CASSYQQDWGSYGYTF

v_call: TRBV10-2
d_call: .
clone_size: many
j_call: TRBJ2-7
cdr3_nt: TGCGCCAGCACTGGAGGGGGGGGCGGCGAGCAGTACTTC
cdr3_aa: CASTGGGGGEQYF

v_call: TRBV28
d_call: .
clone_size: many
j_call: TRBJ1-2
cdr3_nt: TGTGCCAGCACCGTCCAGGCAAACTATGGCTACACCTTC
cdr3_aa: CASTVQANYGYTF

v_call: TRBV12-3/TRBV12-4
d_call: .
clone_size: many
j_call: TRBJ1-6
cdr3_nt: TGTGCCAGCAGTTTAAGGGGATCGACAGCTCGGGGATTGCCCTATAATTCACCCCTCCACTTT
cdr3_aa: CASSLRGSTARGLPYNSPLHF

v_call: TRBV27
d_call: TRBD2
clone_size: few
j_call: TRBJ2-1
cdr3_nt: TGTGCCAGCAGTCCCAGGACTAGCGGGAGGCATCCCTCCTACAATGAGCAGTTCTTC
cdr3_aa: CASSPRTSGRHPSYNEQFF

v_call: TRBV6-5
d_call: .
clone_size: many
j_call: TRBJ2-5
cdr3_nt: TGTGCCAGCAGTTACCGTTTCGGCCAAGAGACCCAGTACTTC
cdr3_aa: CASSYRFGQETQYF

v_call: TRBV11-2
d_call: .
clone_size: many
j_call: TRBJ1-2
cdr3_nt: TGTGCCAGCAGCCCAGCGATCCAGGGCGGAGGCTACACCTTC
cdr3_aa: CASSPAIQGGGYTF

v_call: TRBV27
d_call: TRBD1
clone_size: many
j_call: TRBJ2-5
cdr3_nt: TGTGCCAGCAGTCTAAGGACAGGGGGCTTGGGGGAGACCCAGTACTTC
cdr3_aa: CASSLRTGGLGETQYF

v_call: TRBV6-2/TRBV6-3
d_call: .
clone_size: .
j_call: TRBJ1-4
cdr3_nt: TGTGCCAGCAGTTATTACGCCCTTGACTATGAAAAACTGTTTTTT
cdr3_aa: CASSYYALDYEKLFF

v_call: TRBV6-2/TRBV6-3
d_call: .
clone_size: .
j_call: TRBJ1-3
cdr3_nt: TGTGCCAGCAGTTACTCGGGCGCAGGCACTGGAAACACCATATATTTT
cdr3_aa: CASSYSGAGTGNTIYF

v_call: TRBV27
d_call: .
clone_size: many
j_call: TRBJ2-7
cdr3_nt: TGTGCCAGCAACCCGAAGGGGCCTCTTCCAACACCAAAGGGCTACGAGCAGTACTTC
cdr3_aa: CASNPKGPLPTPKGYEQYF

v_call: TRBV12-3/TRBV12-4
d_call: TRBD2
clone_size: many
j_call: TRBJ2-1
cdr3_nt: TGTGCCAGCAGTTTGGGACTAGCGGGAGGTCGGTTCTTC
cdr3_aa: CASSLGLAGGRFF

v_call: TRBV6-1
d_call: .
clone_size: .
j_call: TRBJ1-1
cdr3_nt: TGTGCCAGCAGGCTTACACGGAACACTGAAGCTTTCTTT
cdr3_aa: CASRLTRNTEAFF

v_call: TRBV11-2
d_call: .
clone_size: many
j_call: TRBJ2-2
cdr3_nt: TGTGCCAGCAGCTTCGGGGAGCTGTTTTTT
cdr3_aa: CASSFGELFF

v_call: TRBV7-2
d_call: .
clone_size: .
j_call: TRBJ1-2
cdr3_nt: TGTGCCAGCAACCAGAAAGGGACGGTTCTAACCACAGCTTATGGCTACACCTTC
cdr3_aa: CASNQKGTVLTTAYGYTF

v_call: TRBV15
d_call: TRBD1
clone_size: few
j_call: TRBJ1-5
cdr3_nt: TGTGCCACCAGCAGAGAAATTGGACAGGGGGACCATCAGCCCCAGCATTTT
cdr3_aa: CATSREIGQGDHQPQHF

v_call: TRBV11-2
d_call: .
clone_size: .
j_call: TRBJ2-5
cdr3_nt: TGTGCCAGCAGCTTAGATCCCGACAGCCGGGAGACCCAGTACTTC
cdr3_aa: CASSLDPDSRETQYF

v_call: TRBV6-5
d_call: TRBD2
clone_size: few
j_call: TRBJ2-1
cdr3_nt: TGTGCCAGCAGTTTTACCCGGGGGAGGGGCGGAGCCGGGCACAATGAGCAGTTCTTC
cdr3_aa: CASSFTRGRGGAGHNEQFF

v_call: TRBV7-3
d_call: .
clone_size: few
j_call: TRBJ2-3
cdr3_nt: TGTGCCAGCAGCCAGGGAGGGGGCCGGACAGATACGCAGTATTTT
cdr3_aa: CASSQGGGRTDTQYF

v_call: TRBV4-1
d_call: .
clone_size: few
j_call: TRBJ1-2
cdr3_nt: TGCGCCAGCAGCCACGGAGAGGGGAGCAGGGACGGCTACACCTTC
cdr3_aa: CASSHGEGSRDGYTF

v_call: TRBV20-1
d_call: TRBD2
clone_size: few
j_call: TRBJ2-5
cdr3_nt: TGCAGTGCCCAGACTAGCGGGATTGAGACCCAGTACTTC
cdr3_aa: CSAQTSGIETQYF

v_call: TRBV19
d_call: TRBD1
clone_size: .
j_call: TRBJ1-5
cdr3_nt: TGTGCCAGTAGTATAGAGACAGGGAGCAATCAGCCCCAGCATTTT
cdr3_aa: CASSIETGSNQPQHF

v_call: TRBV9
d_call: .
clone_size: few
j_call: TRBJ1-4
cdr3_nt: TGTGCCAGCAGCGTAGGAACGGGGGCGGGTGAAAAACTGTTTTTT
cdr3_aa: CASSVGTGAGEKLFF

v_call: TRBV30
d_call: .
clone_size: many
j_call: TRBJ2-5
cdr3_nt: TGTGCCTGGGTGGGACGCATCCAAGAGACCCAGTACTTC
cdr3_aa: CAWVGRIQETQYF

v_call: TRBV2
d_call: .
clone_size: many
j_call: TRBJ1-2
cdr3_nt: TGTGCCAGCAGTGCTGAAACAGTGCGGAATGGCTACACCTTC
cdr3_aa: CASSAETVRNGYTF

v_call: TRBV28
d_call: TRBD1
clone_size: few
j_call: TRBJ1-4
cdr3_nt: TGTGCCAGCAGCACAAAAAAAGGGACAGGGGGCGCCTCGGCGAGGGATGAAAAACTGTTTTTT
cdr3_aa: CASSTKKGTGGASARDEKLFF

v_call: TRBV27
d_call: .
clone_size: many
j_call: TRBJ2-3
cdr3_nt: TGTGCCAGCAGTTTATCCGTAGCCCACACAGATACGCAGTATTTT
cdr3_aa: CASSLSVAHTDTQYF

v_call: TRBV7-3
d_call: TRBD2
clone_size: few
j_call: TRBJ2-3
cdr3_nt: TGTGCCAGCAGTTCGGGACTAGCGGGAGTCCTTAGCACAGATACGCAGTATTTT
cdr3_aa: CASSSGLAGVLSTDTQYF

v_call: TRBV11-2
d_call: .
clone_size: many
j_call: TRBJ2-1
cdr3_nt: TGTGCCAGCAGCCACCTAGACTTCCCACCCAATGAGCAGTTCTTC
cdr3_aa: CASSHLDFPPNEQFF

v_call: TRBV28
d_call: TRBD2
clone_size: many
j_call: TRBJ2-1
cdr3_nt: TGTGCCAGCAGTTCCGGGACTACCCCGTTGCAGCAGTTCTTC
cdr3_aa: CASSSGTTPLQQFF

v_call: TRBV5-4
d_call: .
clone_size: .
j_call: TRBJ2-7
cdr3_nt: TGTGCCAGCAGCTTGAACCGATACGAGCAGTACTTC
cdr3_aa: CASSLNRYEQYF

v_call: TRBV5-5
d_call: .
clone_size: many
j_call: TRBJ2-3
cdr3_nt: TGTGCCAGCAGCCGCTTGGGGATCGATACGCAGTATTTT
cdr3_aa: CASSRLGIDTQYF

v_call: TRBV20-1
d_call: .
clone_size: many
j_call: TRBJ1-5
cdr3_nt: TGCAGTGCCAATCGGTACAGAAATCAGCCCCAGCATTTT
cdr3_aa: CSANRYRNQPQHF

v_call: TRBV28
d_call: .
clone_size: many
j_call: TRBJ1-5
cdr3_nt: TGTGCCAGCGGTGGGAGGGAGAAGCCCCAGCATTTT
cdr3_aa: CASGGREKPQHF

v_call: TRBV6-1
d_call: TRBD1
clone_size: .
j_call: TRBJ2-5
cdr3_nt: TGTGCCAGCAGACGCGACAGGGCCCGTGAGACCCAGTACTTC
cdr3_aa: CASRRDRARETQYF

v_call: TRBV12-3/TRBV12-4
d_call: .
clone_size: .
j_call: TRBJ1-1
cdr3_nt: TGTGCCAGCATCCCCGCCTGGGGGGCCACTACCATCAACACTGAAGCTTTCTTT
cdr3_aa: CASIPAWGATTINTEAFF

v_call: TRBV2
d_call: .
clone_size: many
j_call: TRBJ1-1
cdr3_nt: TGTGCCAGCAGTGAAGACCTCCTAATGGACAAGGGGGAAGCTTTCTTT
cdr3_aa: CASSEDLLMDKGEAFF